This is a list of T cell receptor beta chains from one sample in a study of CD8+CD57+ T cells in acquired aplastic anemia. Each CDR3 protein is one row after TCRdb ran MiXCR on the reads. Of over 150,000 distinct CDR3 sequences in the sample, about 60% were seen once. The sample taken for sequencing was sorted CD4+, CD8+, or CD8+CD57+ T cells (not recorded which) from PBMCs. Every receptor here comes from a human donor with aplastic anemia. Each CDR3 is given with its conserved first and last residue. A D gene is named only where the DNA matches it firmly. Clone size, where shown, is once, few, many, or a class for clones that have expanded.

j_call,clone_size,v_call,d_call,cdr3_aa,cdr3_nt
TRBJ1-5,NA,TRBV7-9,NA,CASSAGDQPQHF,TGTGCCAGCAGCGCAGGGGATCAGCCCCAGCATTTT
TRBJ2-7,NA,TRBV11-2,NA,CASSLEGSPYEQYF,TGTGCCAGCAGCTTGGAGGGCTCACCCTACGAGCAGTACTTC
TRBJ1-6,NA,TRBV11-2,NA,CASSLLGDDSPLHF,TGTGCCAGCAGTTTATTAGGGGATGATTCACCCCTCCACTTT
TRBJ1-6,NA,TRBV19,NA,CASMEGITLHF,TGTGCCAGTATGGAGGGGATCACCCTCCACTTT
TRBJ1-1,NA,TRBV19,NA,CAAFREAFF,TGTGCCGCATTTCGTGAAGCTTTCTTT
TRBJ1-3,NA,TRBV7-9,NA,CASSDGGNTIYF,TGTGCCAGCAGTGACGGTGGAAACACCATATATTTT
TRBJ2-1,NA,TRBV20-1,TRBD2,CSARDGASGGYNEQFF,TGCAGTGCTAGAGATGGGGCTAGCGGGGGGTACAATGAGCAGTTCTTC
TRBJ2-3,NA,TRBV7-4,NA,CASSDATRSYF,TGTGCCAGCAGCGATGCGACTAGGTCGTATTTT
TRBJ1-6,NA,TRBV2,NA,CASSRDSSSYNSPLHF,TGTGCCAGCAGTAGGGACTCCAGCTCCTATAATTCACCCCTCCACTTT
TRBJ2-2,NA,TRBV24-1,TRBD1,CATSDPRQGATGELFF,TGTGCCACCAGTGATCCACGACAGGGTGCGACCGGGGAGCTGTTTTTT
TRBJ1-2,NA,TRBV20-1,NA,CSARGEGGRGYTF,TGCAGTGCTAGAGGAGAAGGGGGACGCGGCTACACCTTC
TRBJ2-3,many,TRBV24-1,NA,CATSDPRARADTQYF,TGTGCCACCAGTGACCCCAGGGCCCGAGCAGATACGCAGTATTTT
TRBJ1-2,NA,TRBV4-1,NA,CASSQANGNYGYTF,TGCGCCAGCAGCCAGGCGAACGGTAACTATGGTTACACCTTC
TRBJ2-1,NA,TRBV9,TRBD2,CASSPVPKTSGVSSYNEQFF,TGTGCCAGCAGCCCGGTACCCAAGACTAGCGGGGTGAGCTCCTACAATGAGCAGTTCTTC
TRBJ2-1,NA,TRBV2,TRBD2,CASLRESSYNEQFF,TGTGCCAGCCTGCGGGAGAGCTCCTACAATGAGCAGTTCTTC
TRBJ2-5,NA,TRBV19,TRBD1,CASYRDRGPETQYF,TGTGCCAGCTACCGGGACAGGGGGCCAGAGACCCAGTACTTC
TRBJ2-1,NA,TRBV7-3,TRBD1,CASSPSDRGGYNEQFF,TGTGCCAGCAGCCCTTCGGACAGGGGGGGTTACAATGAGCAGTTCTTC
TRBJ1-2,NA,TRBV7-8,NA,CASSGGHYGYTF,TGTGCCTCAAGCGGGGGTCACTATGGCTACACCTTC
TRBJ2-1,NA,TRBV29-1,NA,CSVLRVGEQFF,TGCAGCGTTTTGCGCGTGGGTGAGCAGTTCTTC
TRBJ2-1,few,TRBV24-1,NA,CARDLAGADLNEQFF,TGTGCTAGAGATCTTGCGGGGGCCGATCTCAATGAGCAGTTCTTC
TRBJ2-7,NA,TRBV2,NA,CASRQQDQSYEQYF,TGTGCCAGCAGGCAGCAGGACCAATCCTACGAGCAGTACTTC
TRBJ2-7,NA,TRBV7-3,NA,CAGRRGDSYEQYF,TGTGCCGGCCGCCGGGGTGACTCCTACGAGCAGTACTTC
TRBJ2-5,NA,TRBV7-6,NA,CASSDSQETQYF,TGTGCCAGCTCGGACAGTCAAGAGACCCAGTACTTC
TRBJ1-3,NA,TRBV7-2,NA,CASSQDRGVPTIYF,TGTGCCAGCAGCCAAGACCGGGGGGTCCCCACCATATATTTT